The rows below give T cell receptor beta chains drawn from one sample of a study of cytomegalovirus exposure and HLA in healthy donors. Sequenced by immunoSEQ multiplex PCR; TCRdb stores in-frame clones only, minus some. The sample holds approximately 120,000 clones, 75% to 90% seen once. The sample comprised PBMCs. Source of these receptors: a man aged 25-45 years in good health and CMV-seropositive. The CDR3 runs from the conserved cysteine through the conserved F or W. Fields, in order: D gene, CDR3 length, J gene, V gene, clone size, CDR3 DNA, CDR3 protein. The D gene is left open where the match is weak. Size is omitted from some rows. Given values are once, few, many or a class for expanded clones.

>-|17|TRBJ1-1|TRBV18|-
TGTGCCAGCTCACTTATTCGGACAGATCGAGTGAACACTGAAGCTTTCTTT
CASSLIRTDRVNTEAFF
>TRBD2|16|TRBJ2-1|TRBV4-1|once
TGCGCCAGCAGCCAAATCGGACTAGCGGGGTTTACTGAGCAGTTCTTC
CASSQIGLAGFTEQFF
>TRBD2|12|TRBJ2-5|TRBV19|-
TGTGCCAGTGCGGGGGGCCAGGAGACCCAGTACTTC
CASAGGQETQYF
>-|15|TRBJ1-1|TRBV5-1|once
TGCGCCAGCAGCTTCCCCAGGGGACCGAACACTGAAGCTTTCTTT
CASSFPRGPNTEAFF
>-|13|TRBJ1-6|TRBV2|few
TGTGCCAGCAGTGTGGGGGACTATTCACCCCTCCACTTT
CASSVGDYSPLHF
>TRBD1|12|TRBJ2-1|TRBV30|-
TGTGCCTGGACCGGGACAGGTAATGAGCAGTTCTTC
CAWTGTGNEQFF
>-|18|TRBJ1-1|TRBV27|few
TGTGCCAGCAGCCCCGTGTCGAGGGAGCAAGACTTCAGCACTGAAGCTTTCTTT
CASSPVSREQDFSTEAFF
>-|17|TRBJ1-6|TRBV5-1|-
TGCGCCAGCAGCTTACACCCGGCGCGCGGCAGAGATTCACCCCTCCACTTT
CASSLHPARGRDSPLHF
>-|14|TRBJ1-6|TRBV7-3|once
TGTGCCAGCAGTACAGGGAACTATAATTCACCCCTCCACTTT
CASSTGNYNSPLHF
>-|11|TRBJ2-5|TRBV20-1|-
TGCAGTGCCGAGGCCTCAGAGACCCAGTACTTC
CSAEASETQYF
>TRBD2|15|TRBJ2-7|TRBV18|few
TGTGCCAGCTCCGGGACTAGCGGGGGGGCCGTCGAGCAGTACTTC
CASSGTSGGAVEQYF
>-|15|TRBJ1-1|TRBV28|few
TGTGCCAGCAACCTGCTTGCGGGTTCCTCGCAGGAAGCTTTCTTT
CASNLLAGSSQEAFF
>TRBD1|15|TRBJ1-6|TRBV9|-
TGTGCCAGCAGCCCCGGACAGGGGCCAGATTCACCCCTCCACTTT
CASSPGQGPDSPLHF
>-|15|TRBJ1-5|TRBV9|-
TGTGCCAGCAGCGTAGGGGGCTTAGGCAATCAGCCCCAGCATTTT
CASSVGGLGNQPQHF
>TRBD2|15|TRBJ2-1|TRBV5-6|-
TGTGCCAGCAGCCCACTAGCGGCGACATACAATGAGCAGTTCTTC
CASSPLAATYNEQFF
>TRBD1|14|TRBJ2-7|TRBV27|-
TGCGCCAGCAGTAACAGGGGGCGGTACCACGAGCAGTACTTC
CASSNRGRYHEQYF
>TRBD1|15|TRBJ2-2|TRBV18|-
TGTGCCAGCTCGCCTCGGACAGGGACCGACGGGGAGCTGTTTTTT
CASSPRTGTDGELFF
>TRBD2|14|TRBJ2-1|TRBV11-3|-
TGTGCCAGCAGCCCGAGCGGGGCCAGCGCTGAGCAGTTCTTC
CASSPSGASAEQFF
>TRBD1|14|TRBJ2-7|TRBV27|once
TGTGCCAGCAGTTTCGGGACAGGGAGCTACGAGCAGTACTTC
CASSFGTGSYEQYF
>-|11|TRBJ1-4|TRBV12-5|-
TGTGCTAGTGCCTCGGGTGAAAAACTGTTTTTT
CASASGEKLFF
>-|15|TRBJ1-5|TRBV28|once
TGTGCCAGCAGTTTAGACCTGGCCCGGGGTCAGCCCCAGCATTTT
CASSLDLARGQPQHF
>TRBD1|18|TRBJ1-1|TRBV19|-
TGTGCCAGTAGTATTCCTATCGCCCAACAGGGGCGTAGCACTGAAGCTTTCTTT
CASSIPIAQQGRSTEAFF
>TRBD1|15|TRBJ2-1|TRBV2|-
TGTGCCAGCAGTTCCGGGACAGGGGTCTACAATGAGCAGTTCTTC
CASSSGTGVYNEQFF
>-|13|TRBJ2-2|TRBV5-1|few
TGCGCCAGCAGCTTGGAGGGGCCCGGGGAGCTGTTTTTT
CASSLEGPGELFF
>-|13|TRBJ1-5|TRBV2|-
TGTGCCAGCAGTGGGGGGCGGCTACAGCCCCAGCATTTT
CASSGGRLQPQHF
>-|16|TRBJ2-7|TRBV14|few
TGTGCCAGCAGCCAGTGGATGGACAGTGCTTTCTACGAGCAGTACTTC
CASSQWMDSAFYEQYF
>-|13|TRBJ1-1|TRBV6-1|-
TGTGCCAGCAGTGAAACAGGGAGCACTGAAGCTTTCTTT
CASSETGSTEAFF
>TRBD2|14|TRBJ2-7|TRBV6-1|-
TGTGCCAGCAGTGAAGGGGGGGGCTCCTACGAGCAGTACTTC
CASSEGGGSYEQYF
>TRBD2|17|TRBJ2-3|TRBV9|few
TGTGCCAGCAGCCCTCCCTTACTAGCGAAGCAAACAGATACGCAGTATTTT
CASSPPLLAKQTDTQYF
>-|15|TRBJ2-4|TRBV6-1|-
TGTGCCAGCAGGGTTGGGGAGCTGGCCAAAAACATTCAGTACTTC
CASRVGELAKNIQYF
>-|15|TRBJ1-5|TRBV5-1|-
TGCGCCAGCAGCCCGGGTCCCGGAAGCAATCAGCCCCAGCATTTT
CASSPGPGSNQPQHF
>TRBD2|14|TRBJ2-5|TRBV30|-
TGTGCCTGGAAACTAGCGGGGGTGCAAGAGACCCAGTACTTC
CAWKLAGVQETQYF
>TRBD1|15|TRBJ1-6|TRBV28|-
TGTGCCAGCACCGAATTAGGGGGCCAGAATTCACCCCTCCACTTT
CASTELGGQNSPLHF
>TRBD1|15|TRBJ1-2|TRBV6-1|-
TGTGCCAGCAGTCAAGGACAGGGAGCTAACTATGGCTACACCTTC
CASSQGQGANYGYTF
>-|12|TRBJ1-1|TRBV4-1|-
TGCGCCAGCAGCCAAGATGGGACAAAAGCTTTCTTT
CASSQDGTKAFF
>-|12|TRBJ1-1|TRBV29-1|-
TGCAGCTCTACAGGAGTGAACACTGAAGCTTTCTTT
CSSTGVNTEAFF
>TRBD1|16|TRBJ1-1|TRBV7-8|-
TGTGCCAGCAGCTTAGGATGGACAGGGGAGGACACTGAAGCTTTCTTT
CASSLGWTGEDTEAFF
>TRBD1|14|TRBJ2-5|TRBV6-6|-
TGTGCCAGCACCTCGACAGGGGGTGGGGAGACCCAGTACTTC
CASTSTGGGETQYF
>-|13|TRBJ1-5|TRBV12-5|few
TGTGCTAGTGGTCTCGGACAGAATCAGCCCCAGCATTTT
CASGLGQNQPQHF
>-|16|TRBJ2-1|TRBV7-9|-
TGTGCCAGCAGCCACCAGCGACAGGTCGTTAGGTATGAGCAGTTCTTC
CASSHQRQVVRYEQFF
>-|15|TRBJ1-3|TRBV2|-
TGTGCCAGCAGTACGACAGGTCTCTCTGGAAACACCATATATTTT
CASSTTGLSGNTIYF
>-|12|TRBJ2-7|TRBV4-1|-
TGCGCCAGCAGCCCGCAGCCCGGGGAGCAGTACTTC
CASSPQPGEQYF
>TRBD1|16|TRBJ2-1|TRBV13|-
TGTGCCAGCAGCCTCAGGACAGGGCGATCCTACAATGAGCAGTTCTTC
CASSLRTGRSYNEQFF
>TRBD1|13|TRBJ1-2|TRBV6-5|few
TGTGCCAGCAGATTAGACAGGGTTGATGGCTACACCTTC
CASRLDRVDGYTF
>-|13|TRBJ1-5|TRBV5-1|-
TGCGCCAGCAGCTTGGCCACTAATCAGCCCCAGCATTTT
CASSLATNQPQHF
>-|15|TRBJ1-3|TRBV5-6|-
TGTGCCAGCAGCTTGGAACTCGACAGAGGAAACACCATATATTTT
CASSLELDRGNTIYF
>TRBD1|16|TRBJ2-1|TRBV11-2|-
TGTGCCAGCAACAAGATAGGGGGCGACGCCTACAATGAGCAGTTCTTC
CASNKIGGDAYNEQFF
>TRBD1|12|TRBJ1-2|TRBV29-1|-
TGCAGCGTGTCAGGGGGCAACTATGGCTACACCTTC
CSVSGGNYGYTF
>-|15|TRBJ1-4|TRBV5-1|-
TGCGCCAGCAGCTTAAATCAGGGACTTAATGAAAAACTGTTTTTT
CASSLNQGLNEKLFF
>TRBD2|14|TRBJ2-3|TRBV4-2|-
TGTGCCAGCACCGTTGGGGGGGGGACAGATACGCAGTATTTT
CASTVGGGTDTQYF
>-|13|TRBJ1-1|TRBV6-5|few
TGTGCCAGCAGTTTGGCAGGGAACACTGAAGCTTTCTTT
CASSLAGNTEAFF
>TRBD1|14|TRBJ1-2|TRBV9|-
TGTGCCAGCAGCGCCGGGACAGCCAGCTATGGCTACACCTTC
CASSAGTASYGYTF
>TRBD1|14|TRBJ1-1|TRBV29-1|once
TGCAGCACTCTCGACCGGGACAGGGGACCTGAAGCTTTCTTT
CSTLDRDRGPEAFF
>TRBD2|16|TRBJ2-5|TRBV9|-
TGTGCCAGCAGCACAGAGTACGGGGGGGCGGGAGAGACCCAGTACTTC
CASSTEYGGAGETQYF
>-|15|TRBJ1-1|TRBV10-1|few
TGCGCCAGCAGTGAGTCTGTCAATGTGAACACTGAAGCTTTCTTT
CASSESVNVNTEAFF
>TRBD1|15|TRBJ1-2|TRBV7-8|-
TGTGCCAGCAGCTCCGAGACAGGGGGTAACTATGGCTACACCTTC
CASSSETGGNYGYTF
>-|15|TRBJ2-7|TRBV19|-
TGTGCCAGTAGGAGAAAGGACTTGCCTTCCTACGAGCAGTACTTC
CASRRKDLPSYEQYF
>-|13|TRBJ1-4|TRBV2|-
TGTGCCAGCAGGAGGCCCTCGCGGGAAAAACTGTTTTTT
CASRRPSREKLFF